The entry below describes one TCR beta chain. TCRdb's table, derived via immunoSEQ multiplex PCR, lists solely in-frame clones and lacks some. The sample lists more than 85,000 clones; over 75% were seen once. This sample is part of a study of glioma-infiltrating T cells after dendritic cell vaccination. Background on the study: Dendritic cell vaccine was injected intradermally three times, biweekly.

Per the germline V gene, CDR1 is LNHDA and CDR2 is SQIVND (reference sequence). V dropped 5 bases and J dropped 4 bases, with 15 bases sitting between them. This CDR3 contains 15 residues. The sequenced sample was blood, obtained before dendritic cell vaccination. The chain combines TRBV19 with TRBJ1-5; D is uncertain. This receptor was obtained from a human donor with glioblastoma. The DNA for the CDR3 is TGTGCCAGTAGTTGGGCGGGCTTGAGGAATCAGCCCCAGCATTTT. Protein product: CASSWAGLRNQPQHF.